This T cell receptor (beta chain) comes out of a study of blood T cell repertoires in COVID-19. CDR1 is SGHAT, CDR2 FQDESV, per germline (reference sequence). The CDR3 sequence is 16 residues long. Trimming took 4 bases from V and 5 from J; bases not matched to a gene: 13. In the source study's methods: Reference gene primer amplification in the assay estimated nucleated cell counts. Libraries were prepared by immunoSEQ multiplex PCR; TCRdb keeps only in-frame clonotypes and omits some of them. V and J calls and clone size are copied from that table; D and trimming were computed from the DNA. The data contain tens of thousands of clones, less than 85% of them singletons.

Sequencing was carried out using peripheral blood. The clonotype comes from a man between 60 and 75 years old with acute or convalescent COVID-19. The chain employs TRBV11-1 and TRBJ2-5, with 7 bases aligning to TRBD2. DNA of the CDR3: TGTGCCAGCAGCTCCAGTTTTTCGCGGGGGATGGAGACCCAGTACTTC. It specifies CASSSSFSRGMETQYF.